This T cell receptor beta chain was sequenced during a study of shared T cell receptors in the human thymus. Libraries were prepared by immunoSEQ multiplex PCR; TCRdb keeps only in-frame clonotypes and omits some of them. This table holds about 500,000 clones, around 82% found once. The V end lost 0 bases, the J end lost 4 bases, and 6 bases lay between the germline ends. Germline V gives CDR1 MNHNS, CDR2 SASEGT. The CDR3 sequence is 13 residues long. The data also belong to a second study, concerning human thymus T cells. That publication notes: From resections taken during corrective heart surgery, the thymus tissue was obtained. Thymic and blood repertoires showed apparently biased V and J gene usage.

Source material: thymocytes. The TCR sequence derives from a boy in the first two years of life with a congenital heart defect. This chain uses TRBV6-1 with TRBJ2-5; D is unclear. The CDR3 DNA reads as TGTGCCAGCAGTGAAGCAGAGGTAGAGACCCAGTACTTC. Protein: CASSEAEVETQYF.